The entry below gives a single T cell receptor beta chain sequence along with its context. PBMCs were sourced from approximately 9.3 ml fresh peripheral blood. These data belong to a study of T cells in Graves' hyperthyroidism and ophthalmopathy. Across the study: At initial diagnosis, before any treatment had begun, peripheral blood was obtained.

RNA transcripts served as the template for amplifying TCR beta CDR3 regions. An initial round of RT-PCR targeting the TCR CDR3 relied on the HTBI primer set. TCRdb called the multiplex PCR reads again in MiXCR, with one record for every CDR3 protein. The table records more than 450,000 distinct CDR3 sequences, roughly 21% of them present only once. Sample: blood. The origin of this receptor is a man aged 35 to 55 with Graves' ophthalmopathy.

The DNA of the CDR3 is TGTGGGGGCTGGAGTAGCGGGAGAGCAAACGAGCAGTACTTC. Its protein is CGGWSSGRANEQYF. The V and J genes are TRBV2 and TRBJ2-7, with 9 bases aligning to TRBD2. This CDR3 comprises 14 residues. Germline lookup yields CDR1 SNHLY and CDR2 FYNNEI.